The entry below describes one T cell receptor (beta chain). This was the immunoSEQ v3 assay. TCRdb's table, derived via immunoSEQ multiplex PCR, lists solely in-frame clones and lacks some. The repertoire has roughly 20,000 clones, 75% to 80% of them found once; the top ten carry roughly 7.1%. The record originates from a study of TIL therapy for anti-PD-1-resistant metastatic lung cancer. V gave up 1 base and J gave up 1 base; unmatched junction bases: 0. This CDR3 is 15 amino acids long. CDR1 SEHNR and CDR2 FQNEAQ come from the germline V gene (reference sequence). Time point meaning: pre-treatment sample, taken before nivolumab and TIL therapy.

The material was blood, obtained at baseline. This clonotype was obtained from a person between 30 and 79 years old with non-small cell lung cancer. The gene calls are TRBV7-9 and TRBJ2-2; 7 nucleotides match TRBD1. The CDR3, as DNA: TGTGCCAGCAGCTTAGGGGACAGGAACACCGGGGAGCTGTTTTTT. Protein product: CASSLGDRNTGELFF.